This T cell receptor (beta chain) derives from a study of T cells in Graves' hyperthyroidism and ophthalmopathy. The wider study: The blood sample was taken at first diagnosis, before treatment began.

Findings and limits, study-wide: Most expanded thyroid clonotypes above 0.001 recurred in blood. Prediction of ophthalmopathy progression came a median 6.5 months pre-onset.

TCR beta CDR3 regions were amplified from RNA transcripts. Initially, a first-round RT-PCR of the TCR CDR3 employed the HTBI primer set. Via MiXCR, TCRdb re-called the multiplex PCR reads, giving one row per CDR3 protein. The repertoire holds about 840,000 distinct CDR3 sequences, with about 38% as singletons. There are 12 residues in the CDR3. Germline-derived CDR1 and CDR2 are SGHDN and FVKESK. V shed 1 base and J shed 10 bases, with 7 bases lying between them. This clonotype was seen at least ten times. Its antigen is currently unknown. Diagnostic decisions used clinical symptoms, serum thyroxine and TRAb, thyroid ultrasound and orbital computed tomography.

This receptor was identified in a man aged 18 to 30 with Graves' hyperthyroidism. Sequenced: blood. The chain carries TRBV14 and TRBJ1-4; D remains ambiguous. CDR3 region: CASSQVPRKLFF. The CDR3 nucleotides are TGTGCCAGCAGCCAAGTGCCTAGAAAACTGTTTTTT. Together with reference TRBV14 and TRBJ1-4, the CDR3 gives the full variable domain: EAGVTQFPSHSVIEKGQTVTLRCDPISGHDNLYWYRRVMGKEIKFLLHFVKESKQDESGMPNNRFLAERTGGTYSTLKVQPAELEDSGVYFCASSQVPRKLFFGSGTQLSVL.